This T cell receptor (beta chain) was sequenced for a study of cytomegalovirus exposure and HLA in healthy donors. This CDR3 comprises 14 residues. Trimming took 6 bases from V and 1 from J; bases not matched to a gene: 5. Germline V gene lookup returns CDR1 SNHLY and CDR2 FYNNEI. The PCR had 60 Vbeta and 13 Jbeta primers. Assay: immunoSEQ multiplex PCR; the TCRdb copy retains only in-frame clones and omits some. The repertoire includes under 150,000 clones, approximately 61% of them detected once, and roughly 1.6% sits in the top ten. The genes are TRBV2 and TRBJ1-1; 7 nucleotides agree with TRBD1. This TCR came from a man aged 30 to 45 in good health and CMV-seropositive. Source material: PBMCs. The CDR3 DNA follows: TGTGCCAGCAGGTCCGGACAGGAGAACACTGAAGCTTTCTTT. As protein: CASRSGQENTEAFF. The full variable domain, in which reference TRBV2 and TRBJ1-1 provide the parts outside the CDR3, is EPEVTQTPSHQVTQMGQEVILRCVPISNHLYFYWYRQILGQKVEFLVSFYNNEISEKSEIFDDQFSVERPDGSNFTLKIRSTKLEDSAMYFCASRSGQENTEAFFGQGTRLTVV.